The present T cell receptor (beta chain) was sequenced within a study of read filtering for tumor transcriptome and immune sequencing. The germline V gene has CDR1 MDHEN and CDR2 SYDVKM. This CDR3 spans 14 amino acids. V lost 2 bases and J 7 bases, leaving 12 bases between the germline ends. This library used roughly 400 ng RNA and molecular barcoded adaptors spanning alpha/delta and beta/gamma chains. TCRdb ran MiXCR on the reads and lists one entry per CDR3 protein. The data show 35,000 to 50,000 distinct CDR3 sequences, about 10% seen once. This clonotype was seen a handful of times. The sequence derives from a donor aged 40 or older with multiple myeloma. The J gene is TRBJ1-5, the V gene TRBV28, with unresolved D. The source material was a population of CD138-negative cells sorted from bone marrow. This CDR3 is CASSLAVDIQPQHF. As DNA, the CDR3 is TGTGCCAGCAGTTTAGCAGTAGATATACAGCCCCAGCATTTT.